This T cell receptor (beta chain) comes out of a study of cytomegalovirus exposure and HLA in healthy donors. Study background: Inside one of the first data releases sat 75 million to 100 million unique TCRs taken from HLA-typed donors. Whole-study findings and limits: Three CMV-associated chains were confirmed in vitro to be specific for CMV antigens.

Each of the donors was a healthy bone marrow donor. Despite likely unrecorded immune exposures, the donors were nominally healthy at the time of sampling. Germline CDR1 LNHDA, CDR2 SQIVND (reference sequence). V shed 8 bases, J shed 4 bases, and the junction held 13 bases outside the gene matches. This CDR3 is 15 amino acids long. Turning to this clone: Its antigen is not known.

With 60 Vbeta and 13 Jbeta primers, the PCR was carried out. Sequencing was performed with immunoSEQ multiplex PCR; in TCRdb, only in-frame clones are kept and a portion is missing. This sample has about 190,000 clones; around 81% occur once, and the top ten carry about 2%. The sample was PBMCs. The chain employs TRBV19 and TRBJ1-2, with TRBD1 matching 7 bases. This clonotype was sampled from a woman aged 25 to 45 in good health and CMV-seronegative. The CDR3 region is CASCPDRVPPYGYTF. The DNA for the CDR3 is TGTGCCAGTTGTCCAGACAGGGTGCCTCCCTATGGCTACACCTTC. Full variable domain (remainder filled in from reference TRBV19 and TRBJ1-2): DGGITQSPKYLFRKEGQNVTLSCEQNLNHDAMYWYRQDPGQGLRLIYYSQIVNDFQKGDIAEGYSVSREKKESFPLTVTSAQKNPTAFYLCASCPDRVPPYGYTFGSGTRLTVV.